This T cell receptor beta chain was documented in a study of blood T cell repertoires in COVID-19. Study-level background: Spain, Italy and the United States supplied samples that represented acute and convalescent COVID-19. Nucleic acid was either cDNA or gDNA, and it came from T cells, B-cell-depleted T cells, or PBMCs.

Assay used: immunoSEQ multiplex PCR; TCRdb lists only in-frame clones, some missing. This sample has about 270,000 clones, with 85% to 90% found just once. In terms of age and location, participants ranged from roughly 18 to 95 years and lived in about 25 US areas. This CDR3 is built from 14 residues. Germline assignment: CDR1 SGHRS and CDR2 YFSETQ. V was trimmed by 0 bases and J by 7 bases, leaving 10 bases between them. Specimen: PBMCs or T cells enriched from blood (not recorded which). The rearrangement uses TRBV5-1 and TRBJ2-2, with D unclear. This sequence originates from a woman aged 30 to 39 with acute COVID-19. The CDR3 sequence: CASSLGLESGELFF. The CDR3 DNA sequence: TGCGCCAGCAGCTTGGGGCTAGAGAGCGGGGAGCTGTTTTTT.